Listed below are T cell receptor beta chains from one sample, sequenced in a study of patients and donors after allogeneic stem cell transplantation. One entry per CDR3 protein results from TCRdb running MiXCR on the RT-PCR reads. Of 900,000 to 1,000,000 distinct CDR3 sequences in the sample, approximately 19% are singletons; the top ten hold roughly 6%. The sample taken for sequencing was blood, either unsorted or a sorted T cell fraction (not recorded which). The receptors come from a human donor who was either an allogeneic HSCT recipient or a stem cell or donor lymphocyte infusion donor (not recorded which). It is not recorded whose cells these are; they may come from a transplant donor. Both conserved end residues are part of each CDR3. The D gene is left open where the match is weak. Only part of the rows carry a size: once, few, many, or a class if the clone is expanded.

>TRBJ2-7|NA|TRBV19|NA
CASSITSSYEQYF
TGTGCCAGTAGTATTACCAGCTCCTACGAGCAGTACTTC
>TRBJ2-7|few|TRBV20-1|TRBD2
CSAELAELDYEQYF
TGCAGTGCCGAACTAGCGGAACTTGATTACGAGCAGTACTTC
>TRBJ2-2|few|TRBV29-1|NA
CSVEGPPNTGELFF
TGCAGCGTTGAGGGCCCCCCGAACACCGGGGAGCTGTTTTTT
>TRBJ1-2|few|TRBV20-1|NA
CSARVPGLYGYTF
TGCAGTGCTAGGGTCCCAGGATTATATGGCTACACCTTC
>TRBJ2-5|NA|TRBV12-3/TRBV12-4|TRBD1
CASSVGQGKSIWETQYF
TGTGCCAGCAGTGTCGGACAGGGTAAATCGATTTGGGAGACCCAGTACTTC
>TRBJ2-1|few|TRBV30|NA
CAWGGQDSYNEQFF
TGTGCCTGGGGGGGCCAGGACTCCTACAATGAGCAGTTCTTC
>TRBJ1-2|NA|TRBV6-5|NA
CASSRGDEGYTF
TGTGCCAGCAGCCGGGGGGACGAAGGCTACACCTTC
>TRBJ1-1|once|TRBV7-9|NA
CASSPKDSVLNMAFF
TGTGCCAGCAGCCCAAAGGACAGCGTCCTGAATATGGCTTTCTTT
>TRBJ2-6|NA|TRBV9|NA
CASSPSGPGANVLTF
TGTGCCAGCAGCCCATCAGGGCCTGGGGCCAACGTCCTGACTTTC
>TRBJ2-2|many|TRBV20-1|NA
CSARASQGTGELFF
TGCAGTGCTAGAGCAAGTCAGGGGACCGGGGAGCTGTTTTTT
>TRBJ1-5|NA|TRBV12-3/TRBV12-4|NA
CASSFRDDQPQHF
TGTGCCAGCAGTTTCAGGGACGATCAGCCCCAGCATTTT
>TRBJ2-1|many|TRBV12-3/TRBV12-4|NA
CANEPGPGNEQFF
TGTGCCAACGAACCCGGGCCCGGCAATGAGCAGTTCTTC
>TRBJ1-1|NA|TRBV12-3/TRBV12-4|TRBD1
CASSRGQKNTEAFF
TGTGCCAGCAGTCGGGGACAGAAGAACACTGAAGCTTTCTTT
>TRBJ2-7|many|TRBV12-3/TRBV12-4|NA
CASRWAPSYEQYF
TGTGCCAGCAGGTGGGCTCCCTCCTACGAGCAGTACTTC
>TRBJ1-2|few|TRBV29-1|TRBD1
CSGRTGNYGYTF
TGCAGCGGAAGGACAGGCAACTATGGCTACACCTTC
>TRBJ2-1|few|TRBV27|TRBD1
CASSSHRGPYNEQFF
TGTGCCAGCAGTTCCCACAGGGGTCCCTACAATGAGCAGTTCTTC
>TRBJ2-5|NA|TRBV20-1|TRBD2
CSAQASGRGETQYF
TGCAGTGCCCAGGCTAGCGGGAGGGGGGAGACCCAGTACTTC
>TRBJ2-1|few|TRBV20-1|TRBD1
CSATRPVGQAYNEQFF
TGCAGTGCCACACGCCCCGTTGGACAGGCCTACAATGAGCAGTTCTTC
>TRBJ2-2|NA|TRBV29-1|NA
CSVKLRINTGELFF
TGCAGCGTGAAATTGAGGATTAACACCGGGGAGCTGTTTTTT